This is a list of T cell receptor beta chains from one sample in a study of TIL therapy for anti-PD-1-resistant metastatic lung cancer. Here immunoSEQ multiplex PCR was the method, and the copy in TCRdb shows in-frame clones only, minus some. The data show tens of thousands of clones, around 79% seen once. The sequenced sample was blood, obtained at baseline. These receptor sequences come from a man in his 70s with non-small cell lung cancer. CDR3s include the opening cysteine and the closing phenylalanine or tryptophan. D genes are given only for firm matches. A row's size may be missing; if present it is once, few, many or a size class.

V gene	J gene	clone size	D gene	CDR3 DNA	CDR3 protein
TRBV7-8	TRBJ2-2	-	TRBD2	TGTGCCAGCAGCGCAGTAGCGGGAGCGAACACCGGGGAGCTGTTTTTT	CASSAVAGANTGELFF
TRBV6-6	TRBJ1-5	-	-	TGTGCCAGCAGTCAGGCGGGGGATCGTCAGCCCCAGCATTTT	CASSQAGDRQPQHF
TRBV7-9	TRBJ2-1	once	-	TGTGCCAGCAGCTTACCAGGGGAAAACTACAATGAGCAGTTCTTC	CASSLPGENYNEQFF
TRBV28	TRBJ1-1	-	-	TGTGCCAGCAGTTTATCGGGGACATACACTGAAGCTTTCTTT	CASSLSGTYTEAFF
TRBV19	TRBJ1-2	-	TRBD1	TGTGCCAGTAGTCCACGACAGGGAGCGGGCTATGGCTACACCTTC	CASSPRQGAGYGYTF
TRBV6-4	TRBJ2-3	-	-	TGTGCCAGCAGTGACTGGGCGGGAGATACGCAGTATTTT	CASSDWAGDTQYF
TRBV4-3	TRBJ1-6	few	TRBD1	TGCGCCAGCAGCCAAGATGGGGGACAGGGTCAATCACCCCTCCACTTT	CASSQDGGQGQSPLHF
TRBV2	TRBJ2-1	-	TRBD2	TGTGCCAGCAGTGAAAAGGGACTAGCGGGGCCCCAGAACAATGAGCAGTTCTTC	CASSEKGLAGPQNNEQFF
TRBV5-4	TRBJ1-5	once	-	TGTGCCCGCAGCCTGGGGGGGGGCGGGAGCAATCAGCCCCAGCATTTT	CARSLGGGGSNQPQHF
TRBV4-1	TRBJ2-6	-	-	TGCGCCAGCAGCCAAGATCGGTCAAGTAGAGGGTCTGGGGCCAACGTCCTGACTTTC	CASSQDRSSRGSGANVLTF
TRBV5-1	TRBJ2-5	-	TRBD2	TGCGCCAGCAGCAACCAGGGCCTAGCGGTTGGGGAGACCCAGTACTTC	CASSNQGLAVGETQYF
TRBV15	TRBJ2-5	-	TRBD2	TGTGCCACCAGCAGAAAGCGGGAGGGCAGTGGAGAGACCCAGTACTTC	CATSRKREGSGETQYF
TRBV9	TRBJ2-3	-	-	TGTGCCAGCAGCGTATCCTGGAGTGGAGATACGCAGTATTTT	CASSVSWSGDTQYF
TRBV7-6	TRBJ1-3	few	-	TGTGCCAGCAGCTTAGTAAAGGGTTCCGGAAACACCATATATTTT	CASSLVKGSGNTIYF
TRBV10-3	TRBJ2-5	-	TRBD2	TGTGCCATCAGTGAAGCGGGAGAAGAGACCCAGTACTTC	CAISEAGEETQYF
TRBV9	TRBJ1-2	-	TRBD1	TGTGCCAGCAGCGTAGGGGGGACAGGTAGACTCCATGGCTACACCTTC	CASSVGGTGRLHGYTF
TRBV4-1	TRBJ2-7	-	-	TGCGCCAGCAGCCAAGATCCCTTGTCCTACGAGCAGTACTTC	CASSQDPLSYEQYF
TRBV6-5	TRBJ2-1	-	-	TGTGCCAGCAGCCAGACACGGAGCTCCTACAATGAGCAGTTCTTC	CASSQTRSSYNEQFF
TRBV14	TRBJ2-2	-	-	TGTGCCAGCAGCCAAGTTAGGAACACCGGGGAGCTGTTTTTT	CASSQVRNTGELFF
TRBV5-1	TRBJ2-1	-	TRBD2	TGCGCCAGCAGCTTGCAAGCGGGGAACTACAATGAGCAGTTCTTC	CASSLQAGNYNEQFF
TRBV15	TRBJ1-2	few	-	TGTGCCACCAGCAGAGCTGGAGTTAACTATGGCTACACCTTC	CATSRAGVNYGYTF
TRBV6-4	TRBJ2-3	-	-	TGTGCCAGCAGTGGCCTAGCGAGACGAGGCAAGTATTTT	CASSGLARRGKYF
TRBV7-7	TRBJ2-3	-	-	TGTGCTAGCAGCTTAGGCGTGATGAGTACAGATACGCAGTATTTT	CASSLGVMSTDTQYF
TRBV5-4	TRBJ2-3	-	TRBD2	TGTGCCAGCAGCTTGGCGGGAGGAGGTGGCGATACGCAGTATTTT	CASSLAGGGGDTQYF
TRBV19	TRBJ1-2	-	TRBD1	TGTGCCAGTAGTATGGGACAGGACTATGGCTACACCTTC	CASSMGQDYGYTF
TRBV18	TRBJ2-7	few	-	TGTGCCAGCTCACCAACCAGTGGAAGCTCCTACGAGCAGTACTTC	CASSPTSGSSYEQYF
TRBV19	TRBJ2-4	-	TRBD2	TGTGCCAGTAGCAACCTTGTAGCGGGGGGAGTACACTTAGCCAAAAACATTCAGTACTTC	CASSNLVAGGVHLAKNIQYF